This entry concerns a single TCR beta chain. What this receptor recognizes is not known. Qualities for individual bases were not recorded, and no much larger clone is one base off. As encoded in the germline V gene, CDR1 is MDHEN while CDR2 is SYDVKM. V and J are trimmed by 2 bases and 4 bases, and the gene matches miss 4 bases of the junction. The CDR3 covers 15 residues, taking in both the cysteine and the phenylalanine. Left in the record is the CDR3 DNA by itself, 45 bases read in frame from the first base. Library construction relied on the immunoSEQ multiplex PCR assay. Here the immuneACCESS table is served through TCRdb, limited to in-frame sequences with V and J called. Missing clones are a known gap in these copies; in checked studies unresolved V genes cover under half, and the rest lacks a known reason. Here the sample has 500,000 to 850,000 clones; 80% to 90% occur a single time. The ten largest clonotypes hold about 0.0094% of the sample.

This sample was taken from a study of shared T cell receptors in the human thymus (dated by TCRdb to about 2021). About the full investigation: The study examined how self-reactive, shared T-cell receptor alpha chains are generated in the human thymus.

These sequences were also reported in another study, on human thymus T cells. Reported in the second study: The donors were immunologically healthy infants in Finland who had open corrective cardiac surgery for congenital heart defects. The thymus tissue came from surgical resects taken out during corrective cardiac surgery. Both the thymic and the peripheral blood repertoires appeared to show biased V and J gene segment usage. Highly overlapping thymic TCR repertoires among unrelated individuals were reported in the related research. TCR alpha and beta repertoires from fewer than ten infant thymus samples and a few related peripheral blood samples were characterized in the study. Donor ages ranged from 7 to 244 days, and the cohort comprised five or six male and a couple of female infants. Thymocytes were released mechanically from tissue and stored at -70 °C as pellets of roughly 9-31 million cells. A QIAsymphony instrument was used to extract genomic DNA from frozen cell pellets. The immunoSEQ multiplex PCR assay was used to amplify the TCRB and TCRAD loci from a standardized quantity of quality-controlled genomic DNA. The amplicons covered the V(D)J region and were long enough to include the CDR3 and to identify the V and J genes. The amplicons were sequenced on an Illumina platform via the commercial immunoSEQ service. Primer bias and sequencing errors were corrected as previously described, and TCRAD and TCRB were defined on the basis of the IMGT database. The repertoires were analysed using immunoSEQ Analyzer 3.0 and VDJTools for basic statistics, V/J segment usage, diversity estimates, rarefaction and pairwise overlap. Diversity was estimated with Chao1, ChaoE, Efron-Thisted, Shannon and inverse Simpson indices, and also on datasets down-sampled to the smallest sample. For repertoire overlap, CDR3 nucleotide sequence, V gene and J gene had to match strictly, and clustering was done by Jaccard-based multidimensional scaling. Thymus samples yielded on average roughly 800,000 unique TCRB clonotypes, compared with around 79,000 from blood samples.

The rearranged segments are TRBV28 and TRBJ2-3; 9 central nucleotides agree with TRBD2. The sequence was collected from a boy under two years old with a congenital heart defect. Donor details come from another sample of the same person, matched by shared clones. The sequenced material came from thymocytes. The CDR3 region has the sequence CASSLPGLASDTQYF. The DNA sequence is as follows: TGTGCCAGCAGTTTACCGGGACTAGCTTCAGATACGCAGTATTTT.